This paragraph covers one T cell receptor (beta chain) sequence. The record originates from a study of blood T cell repertoires in COVID-19. Study-level information: COVID-19 samples collected from the United States, Italy and Spain covered acute and convalescent phases.

Original methodology: The authors estimated nucleated cell counts from reference gene primer amplification. Assay used: immunoSEQ multiplex PCR; TCRdb lists only in-frame clones, some missing. V and J calls and clone size are copied from that table; D and trimming were computed from the DNA. The sample consists of approximately 91,000 clones, under 85% of them appearing once. Germline V lookup: CDR1 ENHRY, CDR2 SYGVKD. The CDR3 spans 16 residues. The trim removed 1 base at V and 4 bases at J, leaving 6 bases unmatched. The sequenced sample consisted of peripheral blood. This sequence joins TRBV10-3 and TRBJ1-2; 10 bases fit TRBD1. This sequence originates from a man in his 70s with acute or convalescent COVID-19. The CDR3 region has the DNA TGTGCCATCAGTGAGTTTACCGGGACAGGGGCCTATGGCTACACCTTC. This gives the protein CAISEFTGTGAYGYTF.